The 2 T cell receptor beta chains presented below share a single source sample, sequenced in a study of cytomegalovirus exposure and HLA in healthy donors. Assay: immunoSEQ multiplex PCR; the TCRdb copy retains only in-frame clones and omits some. This sample carries more than 85,000 clones, 88% of them seen once, and the ten largest clones take more than 2%. The sequenced sample was PBMCs. These receptors all come from a woman aged 18-30 years in good health and CMV-seronegative.

CDR3: CASFAGGPHEQYF. DNA of the CDR3: TGTGCCAGCTTCGCAGGGGGCCCCCACGAGCAGTACTTC. The chain links TRBV28 to TRBJ2-7; 8 positions agree with TRBD1. CDR1 and CDR2 from the germline V gene are MDHEN and SYDVKM. V gave up 8 bases and J gave up 5 bases; unmatched junction bases: 8. This CDR3 has 13 residues.

V gene TRBV5-6 combines with J gene TRBJ1-4; 7 bases align to TRBD1. The V segment lost 2 bases and the J segment 11 bases; nucleotides outside the gene matches: 15. The CDR3 is 16 amino acids. The germline gives CDR1 SGHDT, CDR2 YYEEEE. The CDR3 coding sequence is TGTGCCAGCAGCTTAGCACAGGGGCCTCCAATTGGTAAACTGTTTTTT. It encodes CASSLAQGPPIGKLFF.